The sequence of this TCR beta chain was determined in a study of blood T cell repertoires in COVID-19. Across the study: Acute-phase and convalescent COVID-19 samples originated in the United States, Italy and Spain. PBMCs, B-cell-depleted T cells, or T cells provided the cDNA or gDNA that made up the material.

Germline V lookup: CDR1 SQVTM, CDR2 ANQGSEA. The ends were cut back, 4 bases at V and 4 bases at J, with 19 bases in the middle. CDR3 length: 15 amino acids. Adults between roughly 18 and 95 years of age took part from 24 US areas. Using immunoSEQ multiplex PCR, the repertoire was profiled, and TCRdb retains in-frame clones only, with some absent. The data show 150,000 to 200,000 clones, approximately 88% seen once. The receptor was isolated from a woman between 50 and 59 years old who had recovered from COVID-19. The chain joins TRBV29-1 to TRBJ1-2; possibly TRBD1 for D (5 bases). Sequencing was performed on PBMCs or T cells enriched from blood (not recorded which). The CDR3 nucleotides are TGCAGCGTTGTACCGGACACAACTGGAGTCTATGGCTACACCTTC. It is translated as CSVVPDTTGVYGYTF.